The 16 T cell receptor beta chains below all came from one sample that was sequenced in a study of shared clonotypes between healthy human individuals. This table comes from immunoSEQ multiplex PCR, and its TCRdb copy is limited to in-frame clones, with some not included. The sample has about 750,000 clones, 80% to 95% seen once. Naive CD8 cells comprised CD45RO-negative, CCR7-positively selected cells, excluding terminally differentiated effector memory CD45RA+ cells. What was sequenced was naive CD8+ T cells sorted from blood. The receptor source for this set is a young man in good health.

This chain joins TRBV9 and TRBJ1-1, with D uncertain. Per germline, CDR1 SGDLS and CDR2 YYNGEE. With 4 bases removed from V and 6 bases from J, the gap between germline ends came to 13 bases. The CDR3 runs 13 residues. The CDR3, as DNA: TGTGCCAGCAGCCCCGACACTGGCGCTGAAGCTTTCTTT. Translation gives CASSPDTGAEAFF.

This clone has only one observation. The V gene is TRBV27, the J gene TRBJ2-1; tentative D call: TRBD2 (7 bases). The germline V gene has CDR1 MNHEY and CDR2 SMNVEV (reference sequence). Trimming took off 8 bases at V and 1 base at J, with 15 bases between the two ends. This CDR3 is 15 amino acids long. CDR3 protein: CASAFRGGSYNEQFF. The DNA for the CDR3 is TGTGCCAGCGCTTTTAGGGGGGGATCCTACAATGAGCAGTTCTTC.

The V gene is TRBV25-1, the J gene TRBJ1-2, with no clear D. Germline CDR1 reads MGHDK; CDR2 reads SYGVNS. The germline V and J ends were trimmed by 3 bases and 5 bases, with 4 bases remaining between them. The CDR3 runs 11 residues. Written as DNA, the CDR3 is TGTGCCAGCAGTGATCTTTATGGCTACACCTTC. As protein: CASSDLYGYTF.

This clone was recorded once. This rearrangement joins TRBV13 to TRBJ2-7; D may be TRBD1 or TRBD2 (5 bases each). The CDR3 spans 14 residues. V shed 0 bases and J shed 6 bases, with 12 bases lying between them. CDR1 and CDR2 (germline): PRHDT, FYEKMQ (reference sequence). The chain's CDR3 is CASSLGLGVSEQYF. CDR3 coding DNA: TGTGCCAGCAGCTTAGGCCTGGGGGTTTCCGAGCAGTACTTC.

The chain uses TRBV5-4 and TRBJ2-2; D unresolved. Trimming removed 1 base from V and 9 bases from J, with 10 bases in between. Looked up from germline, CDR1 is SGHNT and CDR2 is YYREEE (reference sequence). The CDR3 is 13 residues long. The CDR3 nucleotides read TGTGCCAGCAGCTTGTCCGGGTACCGGGAGCTGTTTTTT. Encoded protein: CASSLSGYRELFF. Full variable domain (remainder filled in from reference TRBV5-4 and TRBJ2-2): ETGVTQSPTHLIKTRGQQVTLRCSSQSGHNTVSWYQQALGQGPQFIFQYYREEENGRGNFPPRFSGLQFPNYSSELNVNALELDDSALYLCASSLSGYRELFFGEGSRLTVL.

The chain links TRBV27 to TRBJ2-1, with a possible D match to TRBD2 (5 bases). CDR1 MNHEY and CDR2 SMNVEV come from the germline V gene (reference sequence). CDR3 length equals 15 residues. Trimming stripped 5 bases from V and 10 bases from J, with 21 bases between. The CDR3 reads CASSPLAADGLEQFF. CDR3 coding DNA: TGTGCCAGCAGTCCCCTAGCCGCGGATGGCTTAGAGCAGTTCTTC.

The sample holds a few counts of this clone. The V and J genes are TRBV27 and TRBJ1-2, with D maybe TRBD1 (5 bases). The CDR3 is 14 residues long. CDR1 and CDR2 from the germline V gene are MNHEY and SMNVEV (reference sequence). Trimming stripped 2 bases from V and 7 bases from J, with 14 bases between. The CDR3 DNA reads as TGTGCCAGCAGTTTAGGTTCAGGGAACGGTGGCTACACCTTC. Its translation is CASSLGSGNGGYTF.

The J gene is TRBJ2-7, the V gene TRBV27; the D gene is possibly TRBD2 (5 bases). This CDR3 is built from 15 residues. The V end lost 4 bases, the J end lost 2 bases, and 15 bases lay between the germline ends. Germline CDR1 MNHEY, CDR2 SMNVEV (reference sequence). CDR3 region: CASSSRAGDPYEQYF. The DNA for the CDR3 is TGTGCCAGCAGTTCGAGGGCAGGCGACCCCTACGAGCAGTACTTC.

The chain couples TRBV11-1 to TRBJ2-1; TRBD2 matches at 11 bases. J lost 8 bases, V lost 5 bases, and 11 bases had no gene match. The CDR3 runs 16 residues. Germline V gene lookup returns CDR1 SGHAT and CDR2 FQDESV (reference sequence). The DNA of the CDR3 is TGTGCCAGCAGCCCTCTTAGCGGGAGGGCCAGGGATGAGCAGTTCTTC. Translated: CASSPLSGRARDEQFF.

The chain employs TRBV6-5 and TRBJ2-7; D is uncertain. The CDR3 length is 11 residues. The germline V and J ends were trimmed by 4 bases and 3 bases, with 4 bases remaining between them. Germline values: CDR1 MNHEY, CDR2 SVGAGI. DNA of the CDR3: TGTGCCAGCAGTTTCAACTACGAGCAGTACTTC. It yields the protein CASSFNYEQYF.

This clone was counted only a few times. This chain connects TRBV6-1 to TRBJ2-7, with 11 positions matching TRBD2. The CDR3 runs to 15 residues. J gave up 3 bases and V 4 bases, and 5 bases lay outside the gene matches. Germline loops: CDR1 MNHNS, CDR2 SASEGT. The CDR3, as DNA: TGTGCCAGCAGTGCGCTAGCGGGAGGCAACTACGAGCAGTACTTC. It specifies CASSALAGGNYEQYF.

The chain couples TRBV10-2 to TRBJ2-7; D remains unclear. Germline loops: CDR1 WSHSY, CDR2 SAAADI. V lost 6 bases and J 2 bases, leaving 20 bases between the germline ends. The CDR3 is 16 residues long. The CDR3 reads CASSRLESDSPYEQYF. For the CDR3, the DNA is TGCGCCAGCAGCCGGTTGGAGTCAGATTCGCCCTACGAGCAGTACTTC.

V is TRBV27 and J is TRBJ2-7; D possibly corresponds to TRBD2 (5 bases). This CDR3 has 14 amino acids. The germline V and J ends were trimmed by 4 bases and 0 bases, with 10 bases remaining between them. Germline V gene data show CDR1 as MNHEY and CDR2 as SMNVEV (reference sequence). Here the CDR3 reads CASSYIGSSYEQYF. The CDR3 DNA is TGTGCCAGCAGTTACATAGGGAGCTCCTACGAGCAGTACTTC.

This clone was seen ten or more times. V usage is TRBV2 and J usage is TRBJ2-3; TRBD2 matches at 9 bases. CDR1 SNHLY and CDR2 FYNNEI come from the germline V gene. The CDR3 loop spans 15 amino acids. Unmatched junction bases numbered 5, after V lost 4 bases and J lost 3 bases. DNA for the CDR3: TGTGCCAGCAGTGCAATTAGCGGGAGTACAGATACGCAGTATTTT. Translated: CASSAISGSTDTQYF. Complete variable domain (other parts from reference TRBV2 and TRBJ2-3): EPEVTQTPSHQVTQMGQEVILRCVPISNHLYFYWYRQILGQKVEFLVSFYNNEISEKSEIFDDQFSVERPDGSNFTLKIRSTKLEDSAMYFCASSAISGSTDTQYFGPGTRLTVL.

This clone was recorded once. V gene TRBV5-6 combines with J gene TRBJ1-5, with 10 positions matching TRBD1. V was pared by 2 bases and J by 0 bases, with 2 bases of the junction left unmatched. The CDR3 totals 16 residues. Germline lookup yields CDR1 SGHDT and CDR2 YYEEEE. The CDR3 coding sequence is TGTGCCAGCAGCTTCTGGGACAGGGGTAGCAATCAGCCCCAGCATTTT. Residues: CASSFWDRGSNQPQHF. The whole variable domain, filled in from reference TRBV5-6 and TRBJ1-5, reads DAGVTQSPTHLIKTRGQQVTLRCSPKSGHDTVSWYQQALGQGPQFIFQYYEEEERQRGNFPDRFSGHQFPNYSSELNVNALLLGDSALYLCASSFWDRGSNQPQHFGDGTRLSIL.

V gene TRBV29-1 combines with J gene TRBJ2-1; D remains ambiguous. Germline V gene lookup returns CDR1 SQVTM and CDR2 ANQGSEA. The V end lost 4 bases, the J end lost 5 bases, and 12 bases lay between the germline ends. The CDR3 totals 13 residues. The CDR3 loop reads CSVVGLGNNEQFF. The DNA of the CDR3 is TGCAGCGTTGTCGGTCTGGGTAACAATGAGCAGTTCTTC.